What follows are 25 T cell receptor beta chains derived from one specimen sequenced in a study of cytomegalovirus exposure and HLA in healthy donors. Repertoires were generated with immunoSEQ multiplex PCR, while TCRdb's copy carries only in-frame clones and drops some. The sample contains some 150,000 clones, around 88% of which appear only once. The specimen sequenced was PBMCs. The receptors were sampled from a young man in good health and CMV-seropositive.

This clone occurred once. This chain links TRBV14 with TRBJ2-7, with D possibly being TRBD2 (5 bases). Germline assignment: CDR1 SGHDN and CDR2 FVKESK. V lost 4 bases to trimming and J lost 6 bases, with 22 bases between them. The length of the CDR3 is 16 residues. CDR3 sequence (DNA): TGTGCCAGCAGCCGGCGCATTAATGCTGGAGGTCGCGAGCAGTACTTC. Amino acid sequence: CASSRRINAGGREQYF.

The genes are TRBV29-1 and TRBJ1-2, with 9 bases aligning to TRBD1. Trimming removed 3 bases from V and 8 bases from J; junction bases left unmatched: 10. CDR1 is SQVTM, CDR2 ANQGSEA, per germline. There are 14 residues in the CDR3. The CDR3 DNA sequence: TGCAGCGTTGACGGGACAGGGAGGGTTGGAGGCTACACCTTC. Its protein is CSVDGTGRVGGYTF.

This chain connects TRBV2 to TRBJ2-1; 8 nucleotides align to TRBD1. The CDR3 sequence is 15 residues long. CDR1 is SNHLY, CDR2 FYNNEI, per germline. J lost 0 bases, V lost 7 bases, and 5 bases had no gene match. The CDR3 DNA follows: TGTGCCAGCACTCGACAGGGGAGCTCCTACAATGAGCAGTTCTTC. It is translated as CASTRQGSSYNEQFF.

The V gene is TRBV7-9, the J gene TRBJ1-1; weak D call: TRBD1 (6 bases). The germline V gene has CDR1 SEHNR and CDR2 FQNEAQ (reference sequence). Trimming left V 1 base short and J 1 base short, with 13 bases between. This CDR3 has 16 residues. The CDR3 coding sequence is TGTGCCAGCAGCTTAGAAGAGGGCAGGGGGAACACTGAAGCTTTCTTT. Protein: CASSLEEGRGNTEAFF.

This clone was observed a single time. This CDR3 reads CSARLAEGEQYF. DNA of the CDR3: TGCAGCGCCCGACTAGCGGAGGGCGAGCAGTACTTC. V is TRBV29-1 and J is TRBJ2-7; TRBD2 matches 9 bases. The CDR3 sequence is 12 residues long. The junction had 7 bases not matched to a gene; V was cut back by 7 bases and J by 6 bases. Germline V lookup: CDR1 SQVTM, CDR2 ANQGSEA.

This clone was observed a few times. CDR3 nucleotides: TGTGCCAGTAGTATGTGGGGCCCTTTCTATGGCTACACCTTC. Residues: CASSMWGPFYGYTF. This sequence joins TRBV19 and TRBJ1-2; TRBD1 might be the D (5 bases). V lost 3 bases to trimming and J lost 4 bases, with 12 bases between them. The V gene's germline CDR1 is LNHDA and CDR2 SQIVND (reference sequence). CDR3 size: 14 residues.

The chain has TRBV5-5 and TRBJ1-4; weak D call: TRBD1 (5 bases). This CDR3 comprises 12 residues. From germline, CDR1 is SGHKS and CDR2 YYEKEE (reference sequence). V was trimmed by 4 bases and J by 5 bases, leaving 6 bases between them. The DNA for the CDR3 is TGTGCCAGCAGCCGACAGAATGAAAAACTGTTTTTT. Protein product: CASSRQNEKLFF.

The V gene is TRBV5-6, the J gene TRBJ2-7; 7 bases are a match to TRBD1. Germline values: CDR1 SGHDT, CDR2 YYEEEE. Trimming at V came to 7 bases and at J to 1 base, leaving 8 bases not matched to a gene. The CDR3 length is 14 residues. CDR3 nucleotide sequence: TGTGCCAGCGGTGAGACAGGGAAATCCTACGAGCAGTACTTC. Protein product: CASGETGKSYEQYF.

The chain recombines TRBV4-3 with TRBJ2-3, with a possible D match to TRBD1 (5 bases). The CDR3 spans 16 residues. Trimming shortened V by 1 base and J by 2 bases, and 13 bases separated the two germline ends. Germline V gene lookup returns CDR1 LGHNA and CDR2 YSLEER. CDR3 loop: CASSQVYGRATDTQYF. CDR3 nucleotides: TGCGCCAGCAGCCAAGTGTACGGCAGGGCCACAGATACGCAGTATTTT.

Here the CDR3 reads CASSYSKASEQYF. The DNA of the CDR3 is TGTGCCAGCAGTTACTCGAAAGCTTCGGAGCAGTACTTC. The chain carries TRBV6-5 and TRBJ2-7; no clear D gene. The CDR3 extends over 13 amino acids. The germline CDR1 and CDR2 sequences are MNHEY and SVGAGI. V was clipped by 0 bases and J by 7 bases, with 10 bases between them.

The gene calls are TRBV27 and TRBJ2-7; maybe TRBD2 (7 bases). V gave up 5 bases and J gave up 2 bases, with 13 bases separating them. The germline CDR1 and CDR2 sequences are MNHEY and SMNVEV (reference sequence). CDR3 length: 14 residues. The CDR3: CASSRWGGPYEQYF. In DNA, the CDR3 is TGTGCCAGCAGTCGATGGGGGGGGCCCTACGAGCAGTACTTC.

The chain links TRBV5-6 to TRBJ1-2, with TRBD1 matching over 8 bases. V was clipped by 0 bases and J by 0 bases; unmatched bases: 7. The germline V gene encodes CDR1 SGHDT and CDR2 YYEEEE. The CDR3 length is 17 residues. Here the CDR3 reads CASSLVPGTGTNYGYTF. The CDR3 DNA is TGTGCCAGCAGCTTGGTCCCCGGGACAGGAACTAACTATGGCTACACCTTC.

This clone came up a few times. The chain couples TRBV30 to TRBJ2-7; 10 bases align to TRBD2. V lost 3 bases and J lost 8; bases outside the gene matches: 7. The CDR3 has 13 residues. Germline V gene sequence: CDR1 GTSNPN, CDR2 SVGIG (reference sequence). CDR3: CAWSGGLAKKQYF. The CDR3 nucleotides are TGTGCCTGGAGCGGGGGACTAGCGAAAAAGCAGTACTTC.

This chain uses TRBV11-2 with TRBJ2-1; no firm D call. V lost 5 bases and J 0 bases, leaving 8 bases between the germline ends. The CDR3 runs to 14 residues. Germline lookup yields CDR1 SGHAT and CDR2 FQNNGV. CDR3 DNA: TGTGCCAGCAGCCCCGGGTACTCCTACAATGAGCAGTTCTTC. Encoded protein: CASSPGYSYNEQFF.

The CDR3 is CAISSSNYGYTF. In nucleotides, the CDR3 is TGTGCCATCAGTTCTTCTAACTATGGCTACACCTTC. The chain recombines TRBV10-3 with TRBJ1-2; D is unclear. The length of the CDR3 is 12 residues. Germline V lookup: CDR1 ENHRY, CDR2 SYGVKD. Between the trimmed V and J ends, which lost 5 bases and 0 bases, there was a span of 4 bases.

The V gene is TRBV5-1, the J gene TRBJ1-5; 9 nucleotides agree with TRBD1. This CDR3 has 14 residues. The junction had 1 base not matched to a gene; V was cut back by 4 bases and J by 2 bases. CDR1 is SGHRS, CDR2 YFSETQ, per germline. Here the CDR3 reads CASSRTGGNQPQHF. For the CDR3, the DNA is TGCGCCAGCAGCCGGACAGGGGGCAATCAGCCCCAGCATTTT.

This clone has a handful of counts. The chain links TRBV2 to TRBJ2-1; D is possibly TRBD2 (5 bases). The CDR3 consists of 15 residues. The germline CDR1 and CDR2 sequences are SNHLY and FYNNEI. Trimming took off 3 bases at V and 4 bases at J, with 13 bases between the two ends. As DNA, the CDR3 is TGTGCCAGCAGTGATTCGCTAGCACCATACAATGAGCAGTTCTTC. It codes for CASSDSLAPYNEQFF.

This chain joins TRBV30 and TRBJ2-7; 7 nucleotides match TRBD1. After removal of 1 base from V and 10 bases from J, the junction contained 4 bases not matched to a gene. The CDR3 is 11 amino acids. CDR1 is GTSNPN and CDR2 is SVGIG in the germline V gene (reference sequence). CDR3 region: CAWSGGQTQYF. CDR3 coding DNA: TGTGCCTGGAGTGGGGGACAGACACAGTACTTC. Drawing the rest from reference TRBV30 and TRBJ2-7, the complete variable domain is SQTIHQWPATLVQPVGSPLSLECTVEGTSNPNLYWYRQAAGRGLQLLFYSVGIGQISSEVPQNLSASRPQDRQFILSSKKLLLSDSGFYLCAWSGGQTQYFGPGTRLTVT.

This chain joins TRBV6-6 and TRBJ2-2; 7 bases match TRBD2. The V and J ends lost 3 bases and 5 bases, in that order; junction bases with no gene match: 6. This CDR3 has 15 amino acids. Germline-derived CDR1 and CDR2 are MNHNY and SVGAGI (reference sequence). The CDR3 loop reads CASSYGGGGTGELFF. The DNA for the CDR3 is TGTGCCAGCAGTTATGGGGGGGGAGGAACCGGGGAGCTGTTTTTT.

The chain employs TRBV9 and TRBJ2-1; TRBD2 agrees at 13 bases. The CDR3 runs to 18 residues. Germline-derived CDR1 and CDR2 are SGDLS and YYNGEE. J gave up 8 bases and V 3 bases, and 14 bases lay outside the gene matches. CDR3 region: CASSGPTTSGRVTDEQFF. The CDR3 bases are TGTGCCAGCAGCGGACCTACCACTAGCGGGAGGGTTACGGATGAGCAGTTCTTC.

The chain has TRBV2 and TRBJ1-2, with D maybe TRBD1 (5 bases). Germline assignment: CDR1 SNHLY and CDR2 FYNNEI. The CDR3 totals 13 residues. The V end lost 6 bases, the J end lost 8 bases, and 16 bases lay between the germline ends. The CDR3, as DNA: TGTGCCAGCAGGGGCAAAGGTTGGGGCGGCTACACCTTC. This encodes CASRGKGWGGYTF.

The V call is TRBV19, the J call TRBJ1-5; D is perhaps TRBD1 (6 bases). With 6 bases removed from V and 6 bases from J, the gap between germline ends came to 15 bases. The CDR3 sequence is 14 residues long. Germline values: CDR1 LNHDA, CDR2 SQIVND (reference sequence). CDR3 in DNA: TGTGCCAGTAGCCCGGCGGGGGGCGGTCAGCCCCAGCATTTT. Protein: CASSPAGGGQPQHF. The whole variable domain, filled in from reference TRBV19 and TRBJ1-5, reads DGGITQSPKYLFRKEGQNVTLSCEQNLNHDAMYWYRQDPGQGLRLIYYSQIVNDFQKGDIAEGYSVSREKKESFPLTVTSAQKNPTAFYLCASSPAGGGQPQHFGDGTRLSIL.

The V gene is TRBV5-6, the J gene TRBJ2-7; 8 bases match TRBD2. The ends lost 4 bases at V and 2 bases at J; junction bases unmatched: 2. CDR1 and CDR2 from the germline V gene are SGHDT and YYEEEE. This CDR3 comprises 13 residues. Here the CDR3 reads CASSGGLAYEQYF. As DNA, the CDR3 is TGTGCCAGCAGCGGGGGACTAGCCTACGAGCAGTACTTC.

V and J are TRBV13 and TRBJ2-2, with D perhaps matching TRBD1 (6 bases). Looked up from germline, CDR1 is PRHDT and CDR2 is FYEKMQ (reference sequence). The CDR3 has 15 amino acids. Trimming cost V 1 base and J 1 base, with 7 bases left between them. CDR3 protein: CASSLVDRNTGELFF. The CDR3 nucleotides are TGTGCCAGCAGCTTAGTGGACAGGAACACCGGGGAGCTGTTTTTT.

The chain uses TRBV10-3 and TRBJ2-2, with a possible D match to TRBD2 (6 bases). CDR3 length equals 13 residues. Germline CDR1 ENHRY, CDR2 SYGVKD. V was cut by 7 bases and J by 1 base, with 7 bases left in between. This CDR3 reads CAITGENTGELFF. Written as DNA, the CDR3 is TGTGCCATCACGGGAGAGAACACCGGGGAGCTGTTTTTT.